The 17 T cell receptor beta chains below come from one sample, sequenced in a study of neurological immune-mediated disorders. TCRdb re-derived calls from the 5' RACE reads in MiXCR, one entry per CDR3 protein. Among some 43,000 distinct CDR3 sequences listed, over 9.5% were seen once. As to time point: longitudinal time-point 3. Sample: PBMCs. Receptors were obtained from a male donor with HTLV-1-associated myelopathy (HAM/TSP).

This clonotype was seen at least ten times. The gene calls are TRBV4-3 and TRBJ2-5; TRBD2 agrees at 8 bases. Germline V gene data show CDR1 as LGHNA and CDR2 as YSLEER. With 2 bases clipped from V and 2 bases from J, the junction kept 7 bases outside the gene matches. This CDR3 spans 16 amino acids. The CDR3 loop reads CASSQSHIAGQETQYF. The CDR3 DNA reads TGCGCCAGCAGCCAATCACATATAGCGGGGCAAGAGACCCAGTACTTC.

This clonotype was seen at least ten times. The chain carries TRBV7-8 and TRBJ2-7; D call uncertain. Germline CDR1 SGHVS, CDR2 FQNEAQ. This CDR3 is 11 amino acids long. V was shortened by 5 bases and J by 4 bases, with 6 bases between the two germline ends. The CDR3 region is CASSPTYEQYF. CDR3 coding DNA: TGTGCCAGCAGCCCGACGTACGAGCAGTACTTC.

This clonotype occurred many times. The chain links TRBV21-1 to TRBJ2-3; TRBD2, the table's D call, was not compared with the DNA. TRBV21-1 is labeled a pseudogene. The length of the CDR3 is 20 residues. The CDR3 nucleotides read TGTGCCAGCAGCAAAACTTGGTTAACTAGCGGGGGGCCCGAATCTGATACGCAGTATTTT. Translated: CASSKTWLTSGGPESDTQYF.

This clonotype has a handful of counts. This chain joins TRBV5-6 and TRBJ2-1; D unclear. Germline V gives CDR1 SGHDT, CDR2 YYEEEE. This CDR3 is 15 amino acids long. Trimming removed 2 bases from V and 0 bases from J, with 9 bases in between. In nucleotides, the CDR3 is TGTGCCAGCAGCTTAATAAGTTTCTCCTACAATGAGCAGTTCTTC. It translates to CASSLISFSYNEQFF.

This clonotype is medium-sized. The CDR3 DNA reads as TGCGCCAGCAGCTTGGCCCTCAGACAGAAACCCAATCAGCCCCAGCATTTT. Amino acid sequence: CASSLALRQKPNQPQHF. The gene calls are TRBV5-1 and TRBJ1-5, with D possibly being TRBD1 (5 bases). Trimming left V 0 bases short and J 3 bases short, with 16 bases between. CDR3 length: 17 residues. Germline V CDR1 and CDR2: SGHRS, YFSETQ.

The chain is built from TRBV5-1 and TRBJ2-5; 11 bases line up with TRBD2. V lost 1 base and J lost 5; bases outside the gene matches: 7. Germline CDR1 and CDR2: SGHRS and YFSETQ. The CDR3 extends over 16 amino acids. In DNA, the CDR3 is TGCGCCAGCAGCTTGCAACTAGCGGGGGTGGTGGAGACCCAGTACTTC. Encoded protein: CASSLQLAGVVETQYF.

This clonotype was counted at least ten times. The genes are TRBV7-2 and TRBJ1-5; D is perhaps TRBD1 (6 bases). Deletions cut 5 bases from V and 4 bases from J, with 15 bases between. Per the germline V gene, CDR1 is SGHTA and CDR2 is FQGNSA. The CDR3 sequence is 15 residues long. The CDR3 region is CASSLARTANQPQHF. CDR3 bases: TGTGCCAGCAGCCTCGCCCGGACAGCAAATCAGCCCCAGCATTTT.

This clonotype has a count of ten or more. The CDR3 spells CSVVGEVNVLTF. Written as DNA, the CDR3 is TGCAGCGTTGTTGGGGAGGTTAACGTCCTGACTTTC. The rearrangement uses TRBV29-1 and TRBJ2-6, with D perhaps matching TRBD2 (6 bases). CDR3 size: 12 residues. Trimming pared 4 bases from V and 10 bases from J, leaving 11 bases between. CDR1 is SQVTM and CDR2 is ANQGSEA in the germline V gene.

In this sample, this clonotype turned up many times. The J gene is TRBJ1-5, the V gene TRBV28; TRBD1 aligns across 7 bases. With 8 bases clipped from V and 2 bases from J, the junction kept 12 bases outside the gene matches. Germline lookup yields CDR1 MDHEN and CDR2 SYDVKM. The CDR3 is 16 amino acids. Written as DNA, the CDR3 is TGTGCCAGCCGAACGGGTGACACAGGGGGCAATCAGCCCCAGCATTTT. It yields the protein CASRTGDTGGNQPQHF.

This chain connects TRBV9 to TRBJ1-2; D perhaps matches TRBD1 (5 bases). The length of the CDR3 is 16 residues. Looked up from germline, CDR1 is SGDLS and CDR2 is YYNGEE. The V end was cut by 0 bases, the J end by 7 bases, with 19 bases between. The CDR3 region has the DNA TGTGCCAGCAGCGTAGCTTCTCCCCACTGGCAGGGTGGCTACACCTTC. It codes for CASSVASPHWQGGYTF.

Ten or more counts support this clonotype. The CDR3 bases are TGCGCCAGCAGCCAAGATCGACCTGACGGACAAGAGACCCAGTACTTC. This sequence encodes CASSQDRPDGQETQYF. The chain is built from TRBV4-3 and TRBJ2-5; the D is unclear. V was pared by 0 bases and J by 2 bases, with 13 bases between. Germline lookup yields CDR1 LGHNA and CDR2 YSLEER. The CDR3 is 16 residues long.

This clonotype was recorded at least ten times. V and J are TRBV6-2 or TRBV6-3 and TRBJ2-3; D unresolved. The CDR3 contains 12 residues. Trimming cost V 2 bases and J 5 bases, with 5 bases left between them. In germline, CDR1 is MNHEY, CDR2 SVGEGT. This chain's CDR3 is CASSYHRDTQYF. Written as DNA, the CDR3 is TGTGCCAGCAGTTACCACAGAGATACGCAGTATTTT.

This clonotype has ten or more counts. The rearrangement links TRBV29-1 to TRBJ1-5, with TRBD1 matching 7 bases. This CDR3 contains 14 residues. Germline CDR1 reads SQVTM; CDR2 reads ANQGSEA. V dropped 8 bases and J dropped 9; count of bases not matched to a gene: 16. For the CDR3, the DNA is TGCAGCACCGGGGACAGCCATGGATCCGGGCCCCAGCATTTT. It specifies CSTGDSHGSGPQHF.

The CDR3 nucleotides read TGTGCCATCAGTGAGCGAGGGGATAGCAATCAGCCCCAGCATTTT. It specifies CAISERGDSNQPQHF. V is TRBV10-3 and J is TRBJ1-5; a possible D gene is TRBD1 (5 bases). CDR3 length: 15 residues. V was pared by 2 bases and J by 0 bases, with 8 bases between. The germline CDR1 and CDR2 sequences are ENHRY and SYGVKD.

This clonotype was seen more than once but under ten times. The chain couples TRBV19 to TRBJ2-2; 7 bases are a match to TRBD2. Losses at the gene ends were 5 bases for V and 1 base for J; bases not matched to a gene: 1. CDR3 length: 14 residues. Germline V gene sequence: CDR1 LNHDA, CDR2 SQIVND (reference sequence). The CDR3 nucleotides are TGTGCCAGTAGTTCTAGCGGGAACACCGGGGAGCTGTTTTTT. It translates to CASSSSGNTGELFF. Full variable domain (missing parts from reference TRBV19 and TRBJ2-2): DGGITQSPKYLFRKEGQNVTLSCEQNLNHDAMYWYRQDPGQGLRLIYYSQIVNDFQKGDIAEGYSVSREKKESFPLTVTSAQKNPTAFYLCASSSSGNTGELFFGEGSRLTVL.

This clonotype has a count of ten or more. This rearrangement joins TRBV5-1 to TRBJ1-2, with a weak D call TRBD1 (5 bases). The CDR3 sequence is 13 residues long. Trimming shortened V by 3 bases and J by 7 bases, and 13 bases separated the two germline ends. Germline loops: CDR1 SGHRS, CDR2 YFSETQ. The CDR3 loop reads CASSSDRGSGYTF. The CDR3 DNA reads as TGCGCCAGCAGCTCCGACCGGGGGAGTGGCTACACCTTC.

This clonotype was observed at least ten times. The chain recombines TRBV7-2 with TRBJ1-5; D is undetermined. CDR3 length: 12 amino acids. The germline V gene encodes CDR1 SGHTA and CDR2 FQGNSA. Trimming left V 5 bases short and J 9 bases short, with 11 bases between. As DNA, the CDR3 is TGTGCCAGCAGCCGCGCCCGGGGGCCCCAGCATTTT. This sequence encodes CASSRARGPQHF.